This entry concerns a single T cell receptor (beta chain). The target antigen is unknown. V lost 2 bases and J 7 bases, leaving 14 bases between the germline ends. The CDR3 length is 15 residues. CDR1 and CDR2 (germline): SGHAT, FQNNGV. The data were obtained in a study of TIL therapy for anti-PD-1-resistant metastatic lung cancer. Looking at the study overall: Tumors were harvested before any PD-1/PD-L1 blockade.

General study results and limits: Treatment-naive, never-smoker and oncogene-addicted patients were overrepresented in this highly selected cohort.

Time point here: pre-treatment sample, taken before nivolumab and TIL therapy. The immunoSEQ assay was v3. The assay was immunoSEQ multiplex PCR, and TCRdb's table has in-frame clones only and misses some. This sample has tens of thousands of clones, with about nine tenths found just once. The clonotype comes from a person aged 25 to 85 with non-small cell lung cancer. This sequence joins TRBV11-2 and TRBJ1-4; D possibly corresponds to TRBD1 (6 bases). The material was blood, obtained at baseline. CDR3 nucleotide sequence: TGTGCCAGCAGCTTATTTCAGGGGCTCGGTGAAAAACTGTTTTTT. It encodes CASSLFQGLGEKLFF.